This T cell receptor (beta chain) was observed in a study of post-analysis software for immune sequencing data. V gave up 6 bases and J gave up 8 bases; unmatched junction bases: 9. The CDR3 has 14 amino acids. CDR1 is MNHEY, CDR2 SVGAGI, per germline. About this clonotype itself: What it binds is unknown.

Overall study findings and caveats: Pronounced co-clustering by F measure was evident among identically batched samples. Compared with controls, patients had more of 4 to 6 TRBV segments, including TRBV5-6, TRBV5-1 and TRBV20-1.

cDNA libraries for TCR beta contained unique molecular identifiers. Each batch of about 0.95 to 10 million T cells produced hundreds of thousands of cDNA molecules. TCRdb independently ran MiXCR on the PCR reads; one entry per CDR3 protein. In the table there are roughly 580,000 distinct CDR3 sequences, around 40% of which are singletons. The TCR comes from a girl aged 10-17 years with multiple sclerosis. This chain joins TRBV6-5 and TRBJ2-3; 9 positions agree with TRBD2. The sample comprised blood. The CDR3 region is CASSKTSGSGTQYF. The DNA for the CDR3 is TGTGCCAGCAGCAAGACTAGCGGTTCTGGTACGCAGTATTTT.